This entry lists 10 T cell receptor beta chains sequenced from one sample in a study of blood T cell repertoires in COVID-19. Profiling relied on immunoSEQ multiplex PCR, and the TCRdb table lists in-frame clones only, not all of them. Of approximately 290,000 clones detected, roughly 91% appear once; the ten largest clones hold around 0.8%. The sample taken for sequencing was peripheral blood. These receptors were obtained from a man aged 30 to 45 with acute or convalescent COVID-19.

The CDR3 spells CAIADSFNQPQHF. CDR3 coding DNA: TGTGCCATCGCAGACAGCTTCAATCAGCCCCAGCATTTT. The rearrangement joins TRBV10-3 to TRBJ1-5; tentatively, D is TRBD1 (5 bases). CDR1 and CDR2 (germline): ENHRY, SYGVKD. V was clipped by 8 bases and J by 3 bases, with 11 bases between them. This CDR3 spans 13 amino acids.

J is TRBJ2-5 and V is TRBV19, with 11 bases fitting TRBD2. CDR3 size: 18 residues. Germline V gene data show CDR1 as LNHDA and CDR2 as SQIVND (reference sequence). With V trimmed by 5 bases and J by 5 bases, 16 bases remained unmatched. CDR3 sequence: CASSSSFLAGGWAETQYF. CDR3 DNA: TGTGCCAGTAGTTCAAGTTTCCTAGCGGGAGGTTGGGCTGAGACCCAGTACTTC.

CDR3 DNA sequence: TGTGCCACCAGTGTGGCGGGAGGTCGACTCACAGATACGCAGTATTTT. Residues: CATSVAGGRLTDTQYF. The chain is built from TRBV24-1 and TRBJ2-3, with TRBD2 matching over 8 bases. The trim removed 5 bases at V and 2 bases at J, leaving 8 bases unmatched. The CDR3 extends over 16 amino acids. The V gene's germline CDR1 is KGHDR and CDR2 SFDVKD.

The rearrangement links TRBV2 to TRBJ2-5, with D possibly being TRBD1 (7 bases). Trimming took off 7 bases at V and 2 bases at J, with 11 bases between the two ends. The CDR3 extends over 13 amino acids. In germline, CDR1 is SNHLY, CDR2 FYNNEI. The CDR3 region is CASTAGQQETQYF. The CDR3 coding sequence is TGTGCCAGCACCGCGGGACAGCAAGAGACCCAGTACTTC.

This clone was found a few times. This chain connects TRBV7-3 to TRBJ2-1, with 7 bases aligning to TRBD1. Germline V lookup: CDR1 SGHTA, CDR2 FQGTGA. With V trimmed by 1 base and J by 5 bases, 2 bases remained unmatched. The CDR3 has 14 amino acids. CDR3 DNA: TGTGCCAGCAGCTTAATAGGGGGCAACAATGAGCAGTTCTTC. As protein: CASSLIGGNNEQFF.

The DNA of the CDR3 is TGTGCCAGCAGCCAAGATTTGACGGGAGGGCCGCACGAGCAGTACTTC. Its translation: CASSQDLTGGPHEQYF. The genes are TRBV4-2 and TRBJ2-7; 8 nucleotides align to TRBD2. CDR1 is LGHNA and CDR2 is YNFKEQ in the germline V gene. With V trimmed by 0 bases and J by 5 bases, 9 bases remained unmatched. The CDR3 is made up of 16 amino acids.

The V call is TRBV5-1, the J call TRBJ2-1; D is undetermined. Germline-derived CDR1 and CDR2 are SGHRS and YFSETQ. The germline V and J ends were trimmed by 0 bases and 6 bases, with 13 bases remaining between them. The CDR3 length is 15 residues. Written as DNA, the CDR3 is TGCGCCAGCAGCTTGGATTTGCCGACTCGCAATGAGCAGTTCTTC. This gives the protein CASSLDLPTRNEQFF.

CDR3 in amino acids: CASSSGGHPNEKLFF. The CDR3 nucleotides read TGCGCCAGCAGCTCGGGGGGACACCCGAATGAAAAACTGTTTTTT. This chain joins TRBV5-1 and TRBJ1-4, with D tentatively TRBD1 (6 bases). V was clipped by 3 bases and J by 5 bases, with 14 bases between them. The V gene's germline CDR1 is SGHRS and CDR2 YFSETQ. The CDR3 extends over 15 amino acids.

This clone was counted a few times. The V gene is TRBV14, the J gene TRBJ1-1; D is possibly TRBD1 (5 bases). The CDR3 consists of 13 residues. Germline V lookup: CDR1 SGHDN, CDR2 FVKESK. Trimming pared 2 bases from V and 1 base from J, leaving 5 bases between. CDR3 sequence: CASSQQGNTEAFF. CDR3 DNA sequence: TGTGCCAGCAGCCAACAGGGGAACACTGAAGCTTTCTTT.

This rearrangement joins TRBV18 to TRBJ1-1; 9 nucleotides agree with TRBD1. Germline V gene sequence: CDR1 KGHSH, CDR2 LQKENI. This CDR3 is 15 amino acids long. V lost 3 bases to trimming and J lost 0 bases; unmatched junction nucleotides: 2. The CDR3 DNA is TGTGCCAGCTCACCGCGACAGGGGGTGAACACTGAAGCTTTCTTT. As protein: CASSPRQGVNTEAFF.